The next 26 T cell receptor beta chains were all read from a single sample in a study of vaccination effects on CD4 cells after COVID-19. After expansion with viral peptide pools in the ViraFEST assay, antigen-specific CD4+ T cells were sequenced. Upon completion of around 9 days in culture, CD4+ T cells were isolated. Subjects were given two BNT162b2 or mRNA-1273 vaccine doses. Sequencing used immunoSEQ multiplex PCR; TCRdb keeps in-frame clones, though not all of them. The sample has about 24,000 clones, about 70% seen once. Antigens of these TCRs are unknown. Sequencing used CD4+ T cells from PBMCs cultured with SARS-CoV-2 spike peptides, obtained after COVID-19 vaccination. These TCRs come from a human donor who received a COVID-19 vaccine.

The chain's CDR3 is CASSYSGQGLGYTF. In nucleotides, the CDR3 is TGTGCCAGCAGTTACTCTGGGCAGGGATTAGGCTACACCTTC. The V and J genes are TRBV6-5 and TRBJ1-2; possibly TRBD1 for D (5 bases). Looked up from germline, CDR1 is MNHEY and CDR2 is SVGAGI. The CDR3 has 14 residues. V was clipped by 0 bases and J by 8 bases, with 13 bases between them.

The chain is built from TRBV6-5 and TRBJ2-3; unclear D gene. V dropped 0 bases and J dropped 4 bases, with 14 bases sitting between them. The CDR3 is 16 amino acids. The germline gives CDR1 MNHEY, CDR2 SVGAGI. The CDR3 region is CASSYSESIGADTQYF. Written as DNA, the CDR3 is TGTGCCAGCAGTTACTCGGAGTCCATTGGCGCAGATACGCAGTATTTT.

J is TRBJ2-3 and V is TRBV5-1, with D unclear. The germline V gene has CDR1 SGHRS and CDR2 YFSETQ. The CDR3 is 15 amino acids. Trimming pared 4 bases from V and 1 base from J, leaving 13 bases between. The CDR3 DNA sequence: TGCGCCAGCAGCCTGGACCGGCGACGCACAGATACGCAGTATTTT. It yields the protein CASSLDRRRTDTQYF.

Here the CDR3 reads CASSSQGLARDTIYF. CDR3 DNA sequence: TGTGCCAGCAGCTCCCAGGGTCTGGCCAGGGACACCATATATTTT. The chain employs TRBV7-9 and TRBJ1-3, with TRBD1 as a possible D gene (5 bases). CDR1 SEHNR and CDR2 FQNEAQ come from the germline V gene (reference sequence). Trimming pared 4 bases from V and 8 bases from J, leaving 18 bases between. This CDR3 has 15 amino acids.

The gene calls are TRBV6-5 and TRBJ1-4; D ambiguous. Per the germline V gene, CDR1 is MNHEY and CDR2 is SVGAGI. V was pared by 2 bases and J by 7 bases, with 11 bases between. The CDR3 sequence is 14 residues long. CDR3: CASSYLTGSEKLFF. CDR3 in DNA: TGTGCCAGCAGTTACCTTACGGGAAGTGAAAAACTGTTTTTT.

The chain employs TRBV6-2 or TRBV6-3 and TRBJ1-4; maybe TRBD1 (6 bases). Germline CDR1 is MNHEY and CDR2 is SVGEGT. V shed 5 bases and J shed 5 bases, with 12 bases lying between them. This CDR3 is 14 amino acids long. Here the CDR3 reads CASSDRDKNEKLFF. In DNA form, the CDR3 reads TGTGCCAGCAGTGACCGGGACAAAAATGAAAAACTGTTTTTT.

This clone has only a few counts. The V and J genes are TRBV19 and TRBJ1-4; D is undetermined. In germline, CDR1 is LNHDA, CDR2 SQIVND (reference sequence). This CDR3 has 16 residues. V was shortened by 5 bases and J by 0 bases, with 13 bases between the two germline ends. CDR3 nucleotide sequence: TGTGCCAGTAGTGAATACACCGTGACAACTAATGAAAAACTGTTTTTT. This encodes CASSEYTVTTNEKLFF.

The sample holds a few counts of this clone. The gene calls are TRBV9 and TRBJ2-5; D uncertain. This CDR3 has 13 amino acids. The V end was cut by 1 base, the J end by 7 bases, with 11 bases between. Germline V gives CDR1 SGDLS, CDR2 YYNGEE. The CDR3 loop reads CASSVTTPGTQYF. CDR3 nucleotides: TGTGCCAGCAGCGTAACTACTCCAGGGACCCAGTACTTC.

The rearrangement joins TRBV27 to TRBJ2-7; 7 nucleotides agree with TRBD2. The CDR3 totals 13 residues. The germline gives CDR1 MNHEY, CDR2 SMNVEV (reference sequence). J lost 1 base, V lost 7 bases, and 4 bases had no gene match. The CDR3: CASKSGDSYEQYF. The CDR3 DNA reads TGTGCCAGCAAGAGCGGGGATTCCTACGAGCAGTACTTC.

DNA for the CDR3: TGTGCCAGCAGCTTGATACAGGGGAACTATGGCTACACCTTC. Protein product: CASSLIQGNYGYTF. The genes are TRBV5-6 and TRBJ1-2, with 7 bases identical to TRBD1. In germline, CDR1 is SGHDT, CDR2 YYEEEE. Trimming removed 1 base from V and 2 bases from J; junction bases left unmatched: 2. The CDR3 loop spans 14 amino acids.

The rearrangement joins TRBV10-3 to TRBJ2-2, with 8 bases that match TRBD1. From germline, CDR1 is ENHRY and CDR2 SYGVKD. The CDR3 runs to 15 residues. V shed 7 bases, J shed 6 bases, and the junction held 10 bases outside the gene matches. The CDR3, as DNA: TGTGCCATCATGACCACCGACAGGGGATCCGGGGAGCTGTTTTTT. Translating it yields CAIMTTDRGSGELFF.

The CDR3, as DNA: TGTGCCAGCACGGCGGGGTACTTC. It is translated as CASTAGYF. The chain carries TRBV27 and TRBJ2-7; D is possibly TRBD2 (5 bases). The length of the CDR3 is 8 residues. Germline loops: CDR1 MNHEY, CDR2 SMNVEV (reference sequence). V lost 7 bases, J lost 12 bases, and 7 bases lay in between.

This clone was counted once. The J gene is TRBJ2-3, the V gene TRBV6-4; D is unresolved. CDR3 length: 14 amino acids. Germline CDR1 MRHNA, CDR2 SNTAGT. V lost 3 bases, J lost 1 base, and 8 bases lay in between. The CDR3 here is CASSEYGGTDTQYF. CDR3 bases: TGTGCCAGCAGTGAATATGGGGGCACAGATACGCAGTATTTT.

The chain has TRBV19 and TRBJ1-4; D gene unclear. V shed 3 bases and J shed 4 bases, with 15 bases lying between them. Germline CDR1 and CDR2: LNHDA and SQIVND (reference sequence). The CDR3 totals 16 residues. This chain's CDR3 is CASSMNNGGSNEKLFF. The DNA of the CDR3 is TGTGCCAGTAGTATGAATAATGGTGGAAGTAATGAAAAACTGTTTTTT.

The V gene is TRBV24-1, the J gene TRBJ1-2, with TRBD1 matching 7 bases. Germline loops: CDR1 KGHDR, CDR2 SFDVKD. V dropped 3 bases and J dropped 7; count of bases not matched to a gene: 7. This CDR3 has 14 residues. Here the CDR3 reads CATSDPQGEVGYTF. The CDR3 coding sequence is TGTGCCACCAGTGATCCCCAGGGGGAGGTTGGCTACACCTTC.

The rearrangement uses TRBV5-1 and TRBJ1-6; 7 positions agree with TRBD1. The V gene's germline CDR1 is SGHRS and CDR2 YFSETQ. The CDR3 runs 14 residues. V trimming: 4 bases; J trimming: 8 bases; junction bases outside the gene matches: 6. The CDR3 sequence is CASSLGQSYSPLHF. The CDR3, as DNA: TGCGCCAGCAGCCTGGGACAGTCATATTCACCCCTCCACTTT.

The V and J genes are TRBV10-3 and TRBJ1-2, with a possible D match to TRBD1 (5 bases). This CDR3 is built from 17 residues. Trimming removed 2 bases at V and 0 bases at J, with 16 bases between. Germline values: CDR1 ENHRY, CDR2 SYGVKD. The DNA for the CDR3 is TGTGCCATCAGTGAGACTCTCAGGGCAGGAACTAACTATGGCTACACCTTC. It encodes CAISETLRAGTNYGYTF.

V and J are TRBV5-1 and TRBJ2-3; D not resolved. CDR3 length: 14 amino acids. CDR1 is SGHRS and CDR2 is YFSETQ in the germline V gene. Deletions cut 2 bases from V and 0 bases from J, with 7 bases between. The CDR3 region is CASSLGQSTDTQYF. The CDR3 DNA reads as TGCGCCAGCAGCTTAGGGCAGAGCACAGATACGCAGTATTTT.

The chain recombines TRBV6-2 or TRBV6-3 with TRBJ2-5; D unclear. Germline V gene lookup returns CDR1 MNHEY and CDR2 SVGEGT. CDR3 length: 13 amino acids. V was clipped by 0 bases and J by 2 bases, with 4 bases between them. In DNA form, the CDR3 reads TGTGCCAGCAGTTACTCGTTTCAAGAGACCCAGTACTTC. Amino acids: CASSYSFQETQYF.

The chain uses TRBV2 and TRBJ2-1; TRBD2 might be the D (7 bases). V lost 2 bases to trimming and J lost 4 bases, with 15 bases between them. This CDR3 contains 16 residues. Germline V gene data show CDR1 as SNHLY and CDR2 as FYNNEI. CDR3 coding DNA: TGTGCCAGCAGTGAACCACAGGGAGGGTCTTACAATGAGCAGTTCTTC. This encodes CASSEPQGGSYNEQFF.

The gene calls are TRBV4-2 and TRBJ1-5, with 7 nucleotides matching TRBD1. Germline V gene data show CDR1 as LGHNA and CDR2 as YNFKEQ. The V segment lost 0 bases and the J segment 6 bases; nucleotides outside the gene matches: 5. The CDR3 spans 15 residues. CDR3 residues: CASSQEEGGGQPQHF. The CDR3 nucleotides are TGTGCCAGCAGCCAAGAAGAAGGGGGCGGTCAGCCCCAGCATTTT.

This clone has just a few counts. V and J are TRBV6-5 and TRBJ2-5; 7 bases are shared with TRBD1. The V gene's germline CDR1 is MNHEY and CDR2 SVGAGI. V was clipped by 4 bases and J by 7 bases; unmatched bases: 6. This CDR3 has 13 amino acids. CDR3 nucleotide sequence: TGTGCCAGCAGTTCAGGGGGTACTAGGACCCAGTACTTC. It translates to CASSSGGTRTQYF.

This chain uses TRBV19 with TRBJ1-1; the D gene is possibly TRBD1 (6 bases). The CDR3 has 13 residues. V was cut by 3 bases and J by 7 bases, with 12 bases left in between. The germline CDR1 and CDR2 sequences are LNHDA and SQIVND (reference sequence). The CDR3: CASSISGTIEAFF. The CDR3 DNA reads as TGTGCCAGTAGTATCTCAGGGACAATTGAAGCTTTCTTT.

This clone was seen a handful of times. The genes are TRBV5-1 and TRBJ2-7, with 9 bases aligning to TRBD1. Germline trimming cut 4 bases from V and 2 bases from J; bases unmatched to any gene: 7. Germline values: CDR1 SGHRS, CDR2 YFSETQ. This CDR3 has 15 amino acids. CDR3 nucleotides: TGCGCCAGCAGCGTGACAGGGGGGAATACCTACGAGCAGTACTTC. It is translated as CASSVTGGNTYEQYF.

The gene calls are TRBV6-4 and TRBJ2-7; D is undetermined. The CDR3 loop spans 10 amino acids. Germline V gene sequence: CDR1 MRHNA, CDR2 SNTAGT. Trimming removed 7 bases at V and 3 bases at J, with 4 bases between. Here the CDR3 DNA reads TGTGCCAGCATTGGCTACGAGCAGTACTTC. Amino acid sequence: CASIGYEQYF.

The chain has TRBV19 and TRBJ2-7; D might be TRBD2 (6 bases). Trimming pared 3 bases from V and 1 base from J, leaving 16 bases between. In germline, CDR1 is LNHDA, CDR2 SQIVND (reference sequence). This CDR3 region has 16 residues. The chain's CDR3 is CASSIISSGQSYEQYF. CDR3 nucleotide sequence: TGTGCCAGTAGTATTATCAGTAGCGGTCAATCCTACGAGCAGTACTTC.